The 20 T cell receptor beta chains listed next were all sequenced from one sample in a study of blood T cell repertoires in COVID-19. Only in-frame clones appear in the TCRdb table, and some are missing; sequencing was by immunoSEQ multiplex PCR. The sample lists around 110,000 clones, about four fifths seen once, with roughly 3.5% in the top ten. The sequenced material came from PBMCs or T cells enriched from blood (not recorded which). Every receptor here comes from a woman aged 25 to 39 who had recovered from COVID-19.

This clone has more than one count but fewer than ten. The CDR3 region is CASSDILTRVYGDQPQHF. The CDR3 region has the DNA TGTGCCAGCAGCGACATCTTGACGCGGGTTTATGGGGATCAGCCCCAGCATTTT. The rearrangement uses TRBV2 and TRBJ1-5; D not certain. Germline assignment: CDR1 SNHLY and CDR2 FYNNEI. The CDR3 runs to 18 residues. V was trimmed by 6 bases and J by 5 bases, leaving 26 bases between them.

CDR3 region: CASSGIAGFTDTQYF. For the CDR3, the DNA is TGTGCCAGCAGCGGAATAGCGGGATTCACAGATACGCAGTATTTT. V is TRBV9 and J is TRBJ2-3, with TRBD2 matching 8 bases. Trimming cost V 3 bases and J 2 bases; bases outside gene matches: 5. CDR3 length equals 15 residues. CDR1 is SGDLS, CDR2 YYNGEE, per germline.

This chain links TRBV30 with TRBJ1-4; maybe TRBD1 (6 bases). The length of the CDR3 is 15 residues. Trimming cost V 1 base and J 6 bases, with 15 bases left between them. Per germline, CDR1 GTSNPN and CDR2 SVGIG (reference sequence). The CDR3 sequence is CAWSAQGRIYEKLFF. As DNA, the CDR3 is TGTGCCTGGAGTGCGCAGGGGAGAATCTATGAAAAACTGTTTTTT.

V and J are TRBV15 and TRBJ2-7; TRBD2 might be the D (6 bases). This CDR3 region has 15 residues. V lost 0 bases, J lost 1 base, and 10 bases lay in between. Germline-derived CDR1 and CDR2 are LNHNV and YYDKDF (reference sequence). CDR3 loop: CATSREGGASYEQYF. DNA for the CDR3: TGTGCCACCAGCAGAGAGGGCGGGGCTTCCTACGAGCAGTACTTC.

The chain combines TRBV29-1 with TRBJ2-7; 9 nucleotides line up with TRBD1. CDR1 SQVTM and CDR2 ANQGSEA come from the germline V gene. Germline trimming cut 6 bases from V and 6 bases from J; bases unmatched to any gene: 6. The CDR3 spans 12 residues. In nucleotides, the CDR3 is TGCAGCGTCACAGGGGGCGGGGGCGAGCAGTACTTC. Translating gives CSVTGGGGEQYF.

This chain links TRBV4-2 with TRBJ1-3; D is ambiguous. Trimming cost V 0 bases and J 0 bases, with 12 bases left between them. Germline lookup yields CDR1 LGHNA and CDR2 YNFKEQ. There are 17 residues in the CDR3. CDR3 coding DNA: TGTGCCAGCAGCCAAGAATTATCCGGGAACTCTGGAAACACCATATATTTT. It codes for CASSQELSGNSGNTIYF.

This clone occurred a few times. The chain is built from TRBV15 and TRBJ2-7; perhaps TRBD2 as D (5 bases). Germline CDR1 and CDR2: LNHNV and YYDKDF (reference sequence). The CDR3 spans 16 residues. The V end was cut by 1 base, the J end by 6 bases, with 19 bases between. The CDR3 DNA is TGTGCCACCAGCAGAGGGAGAGGCGGGTTACGCCCCGAGCAGTACTTC. Its protein product is CATSRGRGGLRPEQYF. Full variable domain (rest looked up from reference TRBV15 and TRBJ2-7): DAMVIQNPRYQVTQFGKPVTLSCSQTLNHNVMYWYQQKSSQAPKLLFHYYDKDFNNEADTPDNFQSRRPNTSFCFLDIRSPGLGDTAMYLCATSRGRGGLRPEQYFGPGTRLTVT.

The V call is TRBV10-3, the J call TRBJ1-1, with D perhaps matching TRBD1 (5 bases). Trimming removed 3 bases at V and 0 bases at J, with 5 bases between. This CDR3 is built from 13 residues. From germline, CDR1 is ENHRY and CDR2 SYGVKD. The CDR3 sequence is CAISDRVNTEAFF. The CDR3 DNA reads as TGTGCCATCAGTGACAGGGTGAACACTGAAGCTTTCTTT.

The V gene is TRBV4-1, the J gene TRBJ2-7; 12 bases line up with TRBD2. Trimming removed 2 bases from V and 7 bases from J; junction bases left unmatched: 12. The CDR3 has 17 amino acids. CDR1 is MGHRA and CDR2 is YSYEKL in the germline V gene. CDR3 sequence: CASSQLAGGPFTVEQYF. The DNA of the CDR3 is TGCGCCAGCAGCCAACTAGCGGGAGGGCCATTCACCGTAGAGCAGTACTTC.

This clone appeared a single time. The chain combines TRBV2 with TRBJ2-7, with D uncertain. This CDR3 has 15 amino acids. Looked up from germline, CDR1 is SNHLY and CDR2 is FYNNEI. Trimming took off 2 bases at V and 3 bases at J, with 14 bases between the two ends. In DNA form, the CDR3 reads TGTGCCAGCAGTGAAAAACCCAGTAACATCTACGAGCAGTACTTC. It specifies CASSEKPSNIYEQYF.

The V call is TRBV28, the J call TRBJ1-1; possible D gene TRBD1, 5 bases. CDR1 is MDHEN, CDR2 SYDVKM, per germline. V lost 8 bases to trimming and J lost 3 bases, with 22 bases between them. There are 16 residues in the CDR3. The CDR3 region has the DNA TGTGCCAGCTTCCCTCCGCTGGGGCGTTTCCACACTGAAGCTTTCTTT. It translates to CASFPPLGRFHTEAFF.

This clone was seen a few times. The sample has other DNA sequences that encode this CDR3 too. This chain uses TRBV30 with TRBJ1-1, with D maybe TRBD1 (6 bases). From germline, CDR1 is GTSNPN and CDR2 SVGIG (reference sequence). The CDR3 loop spans 14 amino acids. Trimming shortened V by 2 bases and J by 1 base, and 11 bases separated the two germline ends. The CDR3 region is CAWSSRGGNTEAFF. The CDR3 nucleotides are TGTGCCTGGAGTAGCAGGGGTGGGAACACTGAAGCTTTCTTT. Full variable domain (outside the CDR3, taken from reference TRBV30 and TRBJ1-1): SQTIHQWPATLVQPVGSPLSLECTVEGTSNPNLYWYRQAAGRGLQLLFYSVGIGQISSEVPQNLSASRPQDRQFILSSKKLLLSDSGFYLCAWSSRGGNTEAFFGQGTRLTVV.

The gene calls are TRBV6-4 and TRBJ1-1, with D unresolved. V lost 5 bases to trimming and J lost 5 bases, with 12 bases between them. This CDR3 has 13 residues. Germline assignment: CDR1 MRHNA and CDR2 SNTAGT. The CDR3 sequence is CASSRSFGTEAFF. In DNA form, the CDR3 reads TGTGCCAGCAGTCGTTCCTTCGGTACTGAAGCTTTCTTT.

This clone was seen a single time. This chain links TRBV28 with TRBJ1-6, with D perhaps matching TRBD1 (5 bases). Germline assignment: CDR1 MDHEN and CDR2 SYDVKM. V gave up 3 bases and J gave up 8 bases, with 14 bases separating them. This CDR3 has 15 residues. CDR3 amino acids: CASSLFSRGDSPLHF. The DNA for the CDR3 is TGTGCCAGCAGTTTGTTCAGTAGGGGCGATTCACCCCTCCACTTT.

This clone was detected only a few times. The chain combines TRBV9 with TRBJ2-7, with TRBD1 as a possible D gene (6 bases). Germline assignment: CDR1 SGDLS and CDR2 YYNGEE. This CDR3 is built from 12 residues. Trimming shortened V by 0 bases and J by 6 bases, and 7 bases separated the two germline ends. The CDR3 DNA sequence: TGTGCCAGCAGCGTAGGAGGGGGCGAGCAGTACTTC. Translation: CASSVGGGEQYF.

This CDR3 reads CASRAPEDTQYF. The CDR3 DNA is TGTGCCAGCAGGGCCCCGGAGGATACGCAGTATTTT. The chain carries TRBV6-5 and TRBJ2-3, with no clear D. The CDR3 is made up of 12 amino acids. V was shortened by 6 bases and J by 6 bases, with 10 bases between the two germline ends. Germline assignment: CDR1 MNHEY and CDR2 SVGAGI.

The chain is built from TRBV30 and TRBJ2-1, with TRBD2 identical over 12 bases. The CDR3 is made up of 14 amino acids. J gave up 9 bases and V 3 bases, and 6 bases lay outside the gene matches. The germline gives CDR1 GTSNPN, CDR2 SVGIG (reference sequence). The CDR3 nucleotides are TGTGCCTGGAGAGGACTAGCGGGAAGGGGTGAGCAGTTCTTC. Its protein product is CAWRGLAGRGEQFF. The complete variable domain, with remaining parts taken from reference TRBV30 and TRBJ2-1, reads SQTIHQWPATLVQPVGSPLSLECTVEGTSNPNLYWYRQAAGRGLQLLFYSVGIGQISSEVPQNLSASRPQDRQFILSSKKLLLSDSGFYLCAWRGLAGRGEQFFGPGTRLTVL.

The genes are TRBV4-3 and TRBJ1-2; 9 bases align to TRBD1. The CDR3 is 15 amino acids. From germline, CDR1 is LGHNA and CDR2 YSLEER. J lost 7 bases, V lost 0 bases, and 6 bases had no gene match. This chain's CDR3 is CASSQEIQGAFGYTF. The CDR3 nucleotides read TGCGCCAGCAGCCAAGAAATACAGGGGGCGTTTGGCTACACCTTC.

The chain recombines TRBV9 with TRBJ2-2, with D possibly matching TRBD2 (5 bases). The germline V gene encodes CDR1 SGDLS and CDR2 YYNGEE. The CDR3 spans 15 residues. V lost 4 bases to trimming and J lost 0 bases, with 10 bases between them. The CDR3 region has the DNA TGTGCCAGCAGCCCCCGGGAAGCGAACACCGGGGAGCTGTTTTTT. It specifies CASSPREANTGELFF.

V gene TRBV7-9 combines with J gene TRBJ1-1; TRBD1 might be the D (6 bases). The CDR3 contains 14 residues. Germline values: CDR1 SEHNR, CDR2 FQNEAQ (reference sequence). V lost 6 bases to trimming and J lost 1 base, with 12 bases between them. The CDR3: CASRSGHPNTEAFF. The CDR3, as DNA: TGTGCCAGCAGGTCGGGACATCCGAACACTGAAGCTTTCTTT.